This TCR beta chain was captured by sequencing in a study of breast tumors, draining lymph nodes, adjacent tissues. Overall study findings and caveats: Most tumor T cells seemingly derive from lymph node, then expand in tumor.

The CDR3 sequence is 14 residues long. Per germline, CDR1 SGHNT and CDR2 YENEEA. The junction had 6 bases not matched to a gene; V was cut back by 2 bases and J by 5 bases. Samples came from axillary lymph nodes draining the breast cancer. TCRdb ran MiXCR on the multiplex PCR reads and lists one entry per CDR3 protein. The table has 150,000 to 200,000 distinct CDR3 sequences, approximately 30% seen once; the top ten hold around 4.1%. This clonotype was found many times. Its antigen is undetermined. V gene TRBV11-3 combines with J gene TRBJ2-7, with 7 bases lining up with TRBD1. The TCR was taken from a female donor with breast cancer. Some clones in this sample may be carry-over from other donors' samples. The sample taken for sequencing was axillary lymph node tissue. The CDR3 here is CASSLTGASHEQYF. CDR3 in DNA: TGTGCCAGCAGCTTAACAGGGGCGTCCCACGAGCAGTACTTC.